The rows below give T cell receptor beta chains drawn from one sample of a study of blood T cell repertoires in COVID-19. TCRdb keeps only in-frame clones here, not all; method: immunoSEQ multiplex PCR. The sample consists of about 380,000 clones, about 89% of them appearing once. Sequences were obtained from PBMCs or T cells enriched from blood (not recorded which). The receptors were sampled from a man aged 25-45 years who had recovered from COVID-19. Both conserved end residues are part of each CDR3. D genes are given only for firm matches. Expanded clones are given a class, and other clones once, few, many or no size at all.

TRBD1	TRBV27	TRBJ1-1	-	TGTGCCAGCGGACAGGGAGGTTCTGAAGCTTTCTTT	CASGQGGSEAFF
TRBD1	TRBV10-1	TRBJ2-3	-	TGCGCCAGCCAGGACAGGGGGGTAGCAGATACGCAGTATTTT	CASQDRGVADTQYF
TRBD1	TRBV5-4	TRBJ1-1	-	TGTGCCAGCAGCTCACCACAGGGGGCGGTAGGTACTGAAGCTTTCTTT	CASSSPQGAVGTEAFF
-	TRBV6-5	TRBJ1-6	-	TGTGCCAGCAGTTATACAGGGATCTATAATTCACCCCTCCACTTT	CASSYTGIYNSPLHF
-	TRBV6-1	TRBJ1-5	-	TGTGCCAGCAGTGAATTTCACGGTAGCAATCAGCCCCAGCATTTT	CASSEFHGSNQPQHF
-	TRBV7-8	TRBJ2-5	once	TGTGCCAGCAGCTTAGATACAGGGCCTGGGGAGACCCAGTACTTC	CASSLDTGPGETQYF
-	TRBV6-1	TRBJ1-4	-	TGTGCCAGCAGTGAGACCTCGGGGTTCCAGGAAAAACTGTTTTTT	CASSETSGFQEKLFF
TRBD1	TRBV6-6	TRBJ1-3	-	TGTGCCAGCAGTTCCGACAGGGGGGACTCTGGAAACACCATATATTTT	CASSSDRGDSGNTIYF
-	TRBV4-1	TRBJ2-7	-	TGCGCCAGCAGCCCACTTGGGCTCTCGGAGGCGATGCAGTACTTC	CASSPLGLSEAMQYF
-	TRBV7-8	TRBJ1-2	once	TGTGCCAGCAGCTTAGGAGGGCTTGATCCCTATGGCTACACCTTC	CASSLGGLDPYGYTF
TRBD1	TRBV11-3	TRBJ2-3	-	TGTGCCAGCAGCTTAATGGGGACAGGGTCGGGTACAGATACGCAGTATTTT	CASSLMGTGSGTDTQYF
-	TRBV4-1	TRBJ1-6	few	TGCGCCAGCAGCCAAGATGCTGGGGGCGCCTATAATTCACCCCTCCACTTT	CASSQDAGGAYNSPLHF
-	TRBV7-9	TRBJ1-1	once	TGTGCCAGCAGCTTAGGGATGACAGCAAAAGAAGCTTTCTTT	CASSLGMTAKEAFF
-	TRBV6-6	TRBJ1-6	once	TGTGCCAGCACCTTACTTAGCTCACCCCTCCACTTT	CASTLLSSPLHF
-	TRBV4-1	TRBJ1-2	-	TGCGCCAGCAGCCAAGAGACAGGTCCTACTAACTATGGCTACACCTTC	CASSQETGPTNYGYTF
-	TRBV10-1	TRBJ1-3	-	TGCGCCAGCAGTGAGTCGGGACTCGGGAACACCATATATTTT	CASSESGLGNTIYF
TRBD1	TRBV18	TRBJ1-1	-	TGTGCCAGCTCACCCGGGACAGGGAGGAACACTGAAGCTTTCTTT	CASSPGTGRNTEAFF
TRBD1	TRBV18	TRBJ2-1	-	TGTGCCAGCTCACCAGTGGAACAGGGGGTAACGAATGAGCAGTTCTTC	CASSPVEQGVTNEQFF
-	TRBV24-1	TRBJ1-2	few	TGTGCCACCAGTGCGGGCCAGGGTGCTGGCTACACCTTC	CATSAGQGAGYTF
-	TRBV19	TRBJ1-5	few	TGTGCCAGCCAACTCCGGGACACCGATCAGCCCCAGCATTTT	CASQLRDTDQPQHF
TRBD1	TRBV5-4	TRBJ2-5	-	TGTGCCAGCAGCTCCGGGACAGGGTCGGAGACCCAGTACTTC	CASSSGTGSETQYF
-	TRBV18	TRBJ2-7	once	TGTGCCAGCTCACCACCGGAGGGAATCTCCTACGAGCAGTACTTC	CASSPPEGISYEQYF
TRBD2	TRBV10-3	TRBJ2-2	-	TGTGCCATCAGTCAGCGGGGGCTAGACACCGGGGAGCTGTTTTTT	CAISQRGLDTGELFF
-	TRBV2	TRBJ1-4	-	TGTGCCAGCAGTGAGGGGCGGACAAATGAAAAACTGTTTTTT	CASSEGRTNEKLFF
TRBD1	TRBV2	TRBJ1-2	few	TGTGCCAGCAGTGAAGCGCTTCTGCTCAGGGGGAACTATGGCTACACCTTC	CASSEALLLRGNYGYTF
-	TRBV10-3	TRBJ2-7	-	TGTGCCATCAGACCGGGCGGGGGCCCCTACGAGCAGTACTTC	CAIRPGGGPYEQYF
-	TRBV2	TRBJ1-4	-	TGTGCCAGCAGTGTTCCGGACAGCGTGACAACTAATGAAAAACTGTTTTTT	CASSVPDSVTTNEKLFF
TRBD1	TRBV6-4	TRBJ2-6	-	TGTGCCAGCAGCGTCCAGGGGGACGGGGCCAACGTCCTGACTTTC	CASSVQGDGANVLTF
-	TRBV7-9	TRBJ2-1	-	TGTGCCAGCAGCCGCGGACAGAGTAATGAGCAGTTCTTC	CASSRGQSNEQFF
-	TRBV5-6	TRBJ2-7	-	TGTGCCAGCAGCACGGGACAAGGGGGAACCTACGAGCAGTACTTC	CASSTGQGGTYEQYF
-	TRBV7-3	TRBJ2-1	once	TGTGCCAGCAGCCCACTCCGCGGTAATGAGCAGTTCTTC	CASSPLRGNEQFF
-	TRBV30	TRBJ1-2	-	TGTGCCTGGAGTGTAGGCAGGGTTAGCTACACCTTC	CAWSVGRVSYTF
TRBD1	TRBV7-9	TRBJ1-4	-	TGTGCCAGCAGCTTTGGACAGGGTTTTGAAAAACTGTTTTTT	CASSFGQGFEKLFF
-	TRBV6-5	TRBJ1-5	-	TGTGCCAGCAGTTACCTGGACAGCAGCAATCAGCCCCAGCATTTT	CASSYLDSSNQPQHF
-	TRBV6-5	TRBJ1-5	once	TGTGCCAGCAGTTACTCGATCGCAGGTCAGCCCCAGCATTTT	CASSYSIAGQPQHF
-	TRBV11-2	TRBJ1-6	once	TGTGCCAGCAGCTTATATCAGTTTGGTTCACCCCTCCACTTT	CASSLYQFGSPLHF
-	TRBV9	TRBJ2-2	few	TGTGCCAGCACCCACACTATCACCGGGGAGCTGTTTTTT	CASTHTITGELFF
-	TRBV7-8	TRBJ2-1	-	TGTGCCAGCAGCTTACCGGGGAGCAATGAGCAGTTCTTC	CASSLPGSNEQFF
TRBD2	TRBV27	TRBJ2-1	-	TGTGCCAGCAGTTTATCGCTATATAGCGGGGGATTCTACAATGAGCAGTTCTTC	CASSLSLYSGGFYNEQFF
-	TRBV6-1	TRBJ2-1	once	TGTGCCAGCAGTGAAATAAGGGGGAAAGGTGAGCAGTTCTTC	CASSEIRGKGEQFF
-	TRBV19	TRBJ1-2	-	TGTGCCAGTAGTACCTGGACAGAGGTCTATGGCTACACCTTC	CASSTWTEVYGYTF
-	TRBV2	TRBJ2-1	-	TGTGCCAGCAGGAAGGTAGCAGATGAGCAGTTCTTC	CASRKVADEQFF
-	TRBV7-2	TRBJ1-5	-	TGTGCCAGCAGCTTGGACAGTCCGCCCCAGCATTTT	CASSLDSPPQHF
TRBD1	TRBV19	TRBJ1-5	-	TGTGCCAGCAGCAGGGGGCCCGGCAATCAGCCCCAGCATTTT	CASSRGPGNQPQHF
-	TRBV4-3	TRBJ2-3	-	TGCGCCAGCAGCCAAGATTACCTAGCACTCCTCACGCAGTATTTT	CASSQDYLALLTQYF
-	TRBV7-2	TRBJ1-6	-	TGTGCCAGCAGCTTAACATATAATTCACCCCTCCACTTT	CASSLTYNSPLHF
TRBD2	TRBV7-9	TRBJ2-3	-	TGTGCCAGCACCCCGGGGGGGGGAACAGATACGCAGTATTTT	CASTPGGGTDTQYF
TRBD1	TRBV3-1/TRBV3-2	TRBJ1-2	-	TGTGCCAGCAGCCGGTCGGGACAGATCAACTATGGCTACACCTTC	CASSRSGQINYGYTF
TRBD2	TRBV7-8	TRBJ2-3	-	TGTGCCAGCAGCTTTGCGACTAGCGGGGGGACAGATACGCAGTATTTT	CASSFATSGGTDTQYF
-	TRBV5-1	TRBJ2-2	-	TGCGCCAGCAACGGGGAAACCGCCGGGGAGCTGTTTTTT	CASNGETAGELFF
-	TRBV4-3	TRBJ1-3	-	TGCGCCAGCAGCCAAGATACATACTCTGGAAACACCATATATTTT	CASSQDTYSGNTIYF
-	TRBV20-1	TRBJ1-4	-	TGCAGTGCTAGTGGAGGGGGTGTATTTTCTAATGAAAAACTGTTTTTT	CSASGGGVFSNEKLFF
TRBD2	TRBV5-1	TRBJ2-1	-	TGCGCCAGCAGCTCCCCGGACGAAAGGGGAGGGAATGAGCAGTTCTTC	CASSSPDERGGNEQFF